This entry features one T cell receptor beta chain sequence. The data belong to a study of blood T cell repertoires in COVID-19. Background on the study: Samples came from the United States, Italy and Spain, spanning acute and convalescent COVID-19. Sample material is recorded as cDNA or gDNA derived from T cells, B-cell-depleted T cells, or PBMCs.

The length of the CDR3 is 12 residues. The V gene end was trimmed by 6 bases and the J gene end by 10 bases; junction bases not matched to a gene: 6. CDR1 MNHEY and CDR2 SVGAGI come from the germline V gene. Patients in Seattle were enrolled during active infection, then followed longitudinally. In the study's own analysis: It was from reference gene primer amplification that nucleated cell counts were estimated. The method was immunoSEQ multiplex PCR; TCRdb's version includes in-frame clones alone and lacks a portion of them. That table gives V, J and clone size, and the DNA gave D and trimming. In the table there are roughly 180,000 clones, 79% of which are singletons.

This chain links TRBV6-5 with TRBJ1-5; TRBD1 matches 7 bases. The TCR comes from a woman between 55 and 75 years old with COVID-19, enrolled during active disease. Source material: peripheral blood. The CDR3 spells CASRTGVGPQHF. The CDR3 region has the DNA TGTGCCAGCAGAACAGGGGTAGGACCCCAGCATTTT.